The 25 T cell receptor beta chains given below trace back to one sample, sequenced in a study of naive and memory T cell subsets. A UMI-containing oligonucleotide was joined by 3' ligation to the TCR cDNA template. Amplification of ligated cDNA took four PCR rounds with SP2 and nested alpha and beta constant primers. TCRdb processed the 5' RACE reads anew with MiXCR; each CDR3 protein has one entry. This table holds 58,000 or so distinct CDR3 sequences, less than 10% found once. All receptors derive from a female donor in good health.

V is TRBV6-2 or TRBV6-3 and J is TRBJ2-7; tentatively, D is TRBD2 (6 bases). The CDR3 has 16 residues. Germline assignment: CDR1 MNHEY and CDR2 SVGEGT. Trimming removed 6 bases from V and 4 bases from J, with 22 bases in between. The CDR3 coding sequence is TGTGCCAGCAGGACCCCGGGCCTCGGGGGAGGTTACGAGCAGTACTTC. This codes for CASRTPGLGGGYEQYF.

This clonotype appeared many times. V and J are TRBV14 and TRBJ1-4; D is perhaps TRBD1 (6 bases). Trimming removed 1 base at V and 7 bases at J, with 16 bases between. The CDR3 loop spans 16 amino acids. Germline CDR1 SGHDN, CDR2 FVKESK. As DNA, the CDR3 is TGTGCCAGCAGCCAAGGTTACAGGGAAGTTGGTGAAAAACTGTTTTTT. Protein: CASSQGYREVGEKLFF.

In its sample, this clonotype was seen a few times. Compared with germline, one end of the junction differs, possibly owing to a read error. This chain joins TRBV2 and TRBJ1-2; tentatively, D is TRBD1 (5 bases). The CDR3 length is 11 residues. Germline assignment: CDR1 SNHLY and CDR2 FYNNEI. CDR3 sequence reads: CASTMGDGDTF. Written as DNA, the CDR3 is TGTGCCAGCACCATGGGGGATGGCGACACCTTC. The whole variable domain, remainder taken from reference TRBV2 and TRBJ1-2, is EPEVTQTPSHQVTQMGQEVILRCVPISNHLYFYWYRQILGQKVEFLVSFYNNEISEKSEIFDDQFSVERPDGSNFTLKIRSTKLEDSAMYFCASTMGDGDTFGSGTRLTVV.

This clonotype was seen at least ten times. The J gene is TRBJ2-2, the V gene TRBV28; no reliable D call. CDR3 length equals 13 residues. The V and J ends lost 2 bases and 4 bases respectively, with 5 bases between them. CDR1 and CDR2 from the germline V gene are MDHEN and SYDVKM. The CDR3: CASSLGFTGELFF. CDR3 bases: TGTGCCAGCAGTTTAGGATTCACCGGGGAGCTGTTTTTT.

A few counts support this clonotype. The rearrangement links TRBV4-2 to TRBJ2-3; D is unclear. V shed 4 bases and J shed 5 bases, with 10 bases lying between them. CDR3 length: 13 residues. Germline V CDR1 and CDR2: LGHNA, YNFKEQ. DNA of the CDR3: TGTGCCAGCAGCCTCTCCCGGATAGATACGCAGTATTTT. Translated: CASSLSRIDTQYF.

The table lists this clonotype with a few counts. The V gene is TRBV6-6, the J gene TRBJ1-4; D remains ambiguous. V dropped 7 bases and J dropped 8 bases, with 17 bases sitting between them. This CDR3 has 14 amino acids. CDR1 and CDR2 (germline): MNHNY, SVGAGI (reference sequence). CDR3 loop: CASTEGSRREKLFF. CDR3 in DNA: TGTGCCAGCACCGAGGGATCCAGGAGGGAAAAACTGTTTTTT.

This clonotype was seen many times. The chain combines TRBV7-9 with TRBJ1-1; perhaps TRBD1 as D (5 bases). The CDR3 runs to 14 residues. Germline V lookup: CDR1 SEHNR, CDR2 FQNEAQ (reference sequence). V was clipped by 0 bases and J by 9 bases, with 14 bases between them. CDR3 protein: CASSLAQSGVQAFF. CDR3 coding DNA: TGTGCCAGCAGCTTAGCGCAATCGGGGGTGCAAGCTTTCTTT.

This clonotype was detected many times. The rearrangement links TRBV7-9 to TRBJ1-1, with no clear D. Trimming cost V 4 bases and J 4 bases, with 13 bases left between them. The CDR3 has 14 amino acids. Germline CDR1 SEHNR, CDR2 FQNEAQ (reference sequence). CDR3: CASSYEWVGTEAFF. In DNA, the CDR3 is TGTGCCAGCAGCTACGAGTGGGTCGGCACTGAAGCTTTCTTT.

This clonotype was counted many times. The chain recombines TRBV7-2 with TRBJ2-2; the match to TRBD1 covers 8 bases. The CDR3 spans 16 residues. With 0 bases clipped from V and 6 bases from J, the junction kept 6 bases outside the gene matches. From germline, CDR1 is SGHTA and CDR2 FQGNSA. The CDR3 DNA reads as TGTGCCAGCAGCTTAGCCTCTAGGGGACAGGCCGGGGAGCTGTTTTTT. Amino acid sequence: CASSLASRGQAGELFF.

This clonotype occurred many times. The genes are TRBV7-9 and TRBJ1-6; D uncertain. Germline CDR1 SEHNR, CDR2 FQNEAQ (reference sequence). V was trimmed by 1 base and J by 10 bases, leaving 14 bases between them. This CDR3 is 15 amino acids long. This CDR3 reads CASSLGSTLGSPLHF. CDR3 coding DNA: TGTGCCAGCAGCTTAGGGTCGACTTTAGGGTCACCCCTCCACTTT.

For this clonotype: An end of the junction does not agree with germline; a read error may underlie this. The rearrangement uses TRBV19 and TRBJ1-5; D is unresolved. Per germline, CDR1 LNHDA and CDR2 SQIVND (reference sequence). The CDR3 totals 14 residues. The CDR3 DNA reads TGTGCCAGTAGTATAGATCAGACGGATCATCCCCAGCATTTT. Translation: CASSIDQTDHPQHF.

This clonotype showed up many times. The rearrangement joins TRBV7-2 to TRBJ2-7, with 8 bases aligning to TRBD1. The CDR3 length is 14 residues. Germline V CDR1 and CDR2: SGHTA, FQGNSA. V was clipped by 5 bases and J by 4 bases; unmatched bases: 7. In nucleotides, the CDR3 is TGTGCCAGCAGCGCCGGGACAGGTCCTTACGAGCAGTACTTC. It specifies CASSAGTGPYEQYF.

The chain is built from TRBV5-6 and TRBJ1-1, with TRBD1 as a possible D gene (5 bases). This CDR3 is built from 14 residues. The V gene lost 4 bases and the J gene lost 7 bases, with 17 bases spanning the gap. Germline lookup yields CDR1 SGHDT and CDR2 YYEEEE. The CDR3: CASSRGTAPLEAFF. The CDR3 coding sequence is TGTGCCAGCAGCCGAGGGACCGCTCCACTTGAAGCTTTCTTT.

Ten or more counts support this clonotype. The chain carries TRBV5-1 and TRBJ2-6; D gene ambiguous. V shed 0 bases and J shed 2 bases, with 6 bases lying between them. CDR3 length equals 15 residues. Germline assignment: CDR1 SGHRS and CDR2 YFSETQ. The CDR3 reads CASSLGGPGANVLTF. The CDR3 DNA follows: TGCGCCAGCAGCTTGGGGGGTCCTGGGGCCAACGTCCTGACTTTC.

The V and J genes are TRBV5-1 and TRBJ2-5; unclear D gene. Trimming shortened V by 3 bases and J by 5 bases, and 17 bases separated the two germline ends. The germline CDR1 and CDR2 sequences are SGHRS and YFSETQ. The length of the CDR3 is 15 residues. This CDR3 is CASSSTFSHRETQYF. CDR3 sequence (DNA): TGCGCCAGCAGCTCTACGTTCTCGCACCGGGAGACCCAGTACTTC.

The chain is built from TRBV24-1 and TRBJ2-2; possibly TRBD2 for D (6 bases). CDR3 length: 15 amino acids. In germline, CDR1 is KGHDR, CDR2 SFDVKD. V was trimmed by 3 bases and J by 7 bases, leaving 14 bases between them. Here the CDR3 reads CATSDPGTGYGELFF. The DNA of the CDR3 is TGTGCCACCAGTGATCCAGGGACTGGATACGGGGAGCTGTTTTTT.

There are a few counts of this clonotype. V gene TRBV7-2 combines with J gene TRBJ2-2; D may be TRBD1 or TRBD2 (6 bases each). In germline, CDR1 is SGHTA, CDR2 FQGNSA. V shed 2 bases and J shed 2 bases, with 12 bases lying between them. The CDR3 extends over 16 amino acids. The CDR3 region is CASSLSQGGNTGELFF. The CDR3 nucleotides read TGTGCCAGCAGCTTATCACAGGGAGGAAACACCGGGGAGCTGTTTTTT.

Ten or more counts support this clonotype. CDR3 in DNA: TGTGCCAGCAGTTATATAGAGCAAACTGAAGCTTTCTTT. This codes for CASSYIEQTEAFF. This chain uses TRBV6-2 or TRBV6-3 with TRBJ1-1; D gene unclear. CDR1 is MNHEY, CDR2 SVGEGT, per germline. The CDR3 has 13 amino acids. The V end was cut by 3 bases, the J end by 5 bases, with 10 bases between.

This clonotype showed up just a few times. The gene calls are TRBV7-9 and TRBJ2-5; D is unclear. Germline V CDR1 and CDR2: SEHNR, FQNEAQ (reference sequence). CDR3 size: 16 residues. Trimming pared 5 bases from V and 2 bases from J, leaving 18 bases between. The CDR3 loop reads CASSGYMTIIQETQYF. The DNA of the CDR3 is TGTGCCAGCAGCGGGTACATGACGATTATTCAAGAGACCCAGTACTTC.

The chain uses TRBV7-2 and TRBJ1-6; TRBD1 aligns across 7 bases. Germline V gene lookup returns CDR1 SGHTA and CDR2 FQGNSA. The CDR3 covers 18 residues. V trimming: 2 bases; J trimming: 0 bases; junction bases outside the gene matches: 7. The CDR3 region is CASSLPGQLISYNSPLHF. CDR3 DNA: TGTGCCAGCAGCTTACCGGGACAGCTCATCTCCTATAATTCACCCCTCCACTTT.

This clonotype has just a few counts. Written as DNA, the CDR3 is TGTGCCAGCAGCTTGCCCGCGACGGAGGGCTACACCTTC. This translates into CASSLPATEGYTF. V gene TRBV5-4 combines with J gene TRBJ1-2; D not certain. CDR1 is SGHNT, CDR2 YYREEE, per germline (reference sequence). The CDR3 totals 13 residues. The V and J ends lost 1 base and 8 bases respectively, with 12 bases between them.

The genes are TRBV5-1 and TRBJ2-4; no definite D call. With 3 bases removed from V and 0 bases from J, the gap between germline ends came to 10 bases. In germline, CDR1 is SGHRS, CDR2 YFSETQ. The CDR3 has 15 amino acids. The CDR3 DNA is TGCGCCAGCAGCTCTCCCAGCTTAGCCAAAAACATTCAGTACTTC. It specifies CASSSPSLAKNIQYF.

This clonotype was seen many times. The gene calls are TRBV15 and TRBJ1-2; D is perhaps TRBD1 (6 bases). The CDR3 has 15 residues. Germline V gene data show CDR1 as LNHNV and CDR2 as YYDKDF (reference sequence). The V gene lost 3 bases and the J gene lost 4 bases, with 15 bases spanning the gap. CDR3 residues: CATSSRRGVGYGYTF. The DNA of the CDR3 is TGTGCCACCAGCAGTCGGAGGGGGGTCGGCTATGGCTACACCTTC.

This clonotype appeared many times. The rearrangement uses TRBV29-1 and TRBJ1-2; D may be TRBD1 (5 bases). Trimming took off 4 bases at V and 1 base at J, with 13 bases between the two ends. CDR1 and CDR2 from the germline V gene are SQVTM and ANQGSEA. The CDR3 is 14 residues long. This CDR3 reads CSVVRDLNNYGYTF. The DNA for the CDR3 is TGCAGCGTTGTCCGGGACCTAAATAACTATGGCTACACCTTC.

This clonotype was seen ten or more times. The chain joins TRBV19 to TRBJ1-5; D unresolved. V shed 5 bases and J shed 4 bases, with 15 bases lying between them. This CDR3 is 15 amino acids long. Germline assignment: CDR1 LNHDA and CDR2 SQIVND (reference sequence). CDR3 in amino acids: CASSPQESSNQPQHF. CDR3 DNA: TGTGCCAGTAGTCCCCAGGAGAGTTCAAATCAGCCCCAGCATTTT. The full variable domain, in which reference TRBV19 and TRBJ1-5 provide the parts outside the CDR3, is DGGITQSPKYLFRKEGQNVTLSCEQNLNHDAMYWYRQDPGQGLRLIYYSQIVNDFQKGDIAEGYSVSREKKESFPLTVTSAQKNPTAFYLCASSPQESSNQPQHFGDGTRLSIL.